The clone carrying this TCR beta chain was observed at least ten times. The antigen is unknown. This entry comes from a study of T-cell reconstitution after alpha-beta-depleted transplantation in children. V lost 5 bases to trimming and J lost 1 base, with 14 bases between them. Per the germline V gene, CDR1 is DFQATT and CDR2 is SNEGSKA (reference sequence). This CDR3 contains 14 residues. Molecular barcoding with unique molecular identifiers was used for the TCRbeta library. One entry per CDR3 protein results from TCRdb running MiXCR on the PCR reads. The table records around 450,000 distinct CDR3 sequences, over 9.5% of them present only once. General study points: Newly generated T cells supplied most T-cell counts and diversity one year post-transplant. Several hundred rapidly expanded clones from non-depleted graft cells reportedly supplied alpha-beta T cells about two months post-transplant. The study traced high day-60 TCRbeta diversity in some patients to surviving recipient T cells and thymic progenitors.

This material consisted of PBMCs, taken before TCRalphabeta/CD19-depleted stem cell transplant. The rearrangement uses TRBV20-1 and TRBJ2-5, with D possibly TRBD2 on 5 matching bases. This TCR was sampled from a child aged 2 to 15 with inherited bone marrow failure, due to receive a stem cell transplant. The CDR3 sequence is CSAAIPDFQETQYF. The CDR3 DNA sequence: TGCAGTGCTGCCATACCGGACTTCCAAGAGACCCAGTACTTC.